This T cell receptor beta chain was identified during a study of CD8+ T cells in alopecia areata. In the study overall: Tofacitinib lasted 6 to 18 months, then 6 months off drug.

Reverse transcribed after extraction, RNA yielded cDNA as the sequencing template. The protocol was immunoSEQ multiplex PCR, while the TCRdb copy is restricted to in-frame clones and leaves out a portion. Altogether 150,000 to 200,000 clones are present, around 60% being singletons, with the ten largest covering roughly an eighth. From germline, CDR1 is SGHDT and CDR2 YYEEEE. Trimming pared 4 bases from V and 6 bases from J, leaving 7 bases between. The CDR3 consists of 11 residues. As for treatment: oral pan-JAK inhibitor, 5-10 mg twice daily. This clone was detected a few times. This receptor was identified in a human donor with alopecia areata. The sequencing used CD8+ T cells sorted from blood, collected at week 24, from a patient treated with tofacitinib. The chain couples TRBV5-6 to TRBJ1-2; D uncertain. The CDR3 DNA reads TGTGCCAGCAGCGCTCCGAATGGCTACACCTTC. Translating gives CASSAPNGYTF.